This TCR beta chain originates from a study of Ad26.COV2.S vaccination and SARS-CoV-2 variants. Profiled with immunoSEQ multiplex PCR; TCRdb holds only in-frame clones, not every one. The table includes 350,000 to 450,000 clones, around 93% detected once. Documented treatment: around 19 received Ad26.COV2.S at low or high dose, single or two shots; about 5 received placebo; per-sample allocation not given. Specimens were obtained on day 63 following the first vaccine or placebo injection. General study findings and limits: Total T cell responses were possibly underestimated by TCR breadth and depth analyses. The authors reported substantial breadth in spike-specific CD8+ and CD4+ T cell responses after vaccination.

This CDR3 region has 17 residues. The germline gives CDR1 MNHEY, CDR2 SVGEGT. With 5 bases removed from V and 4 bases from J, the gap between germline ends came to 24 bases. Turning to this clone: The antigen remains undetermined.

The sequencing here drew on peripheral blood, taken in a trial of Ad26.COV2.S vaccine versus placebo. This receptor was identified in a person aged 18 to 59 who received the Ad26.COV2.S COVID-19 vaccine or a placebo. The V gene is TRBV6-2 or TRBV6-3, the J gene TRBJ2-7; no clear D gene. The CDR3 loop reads CASSTQLGWSKIYEQYF. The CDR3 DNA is TGTGCCAGCAGTACTCAATTGGGGTGGAGCAAGATTTACGAGCAGTACTTC.